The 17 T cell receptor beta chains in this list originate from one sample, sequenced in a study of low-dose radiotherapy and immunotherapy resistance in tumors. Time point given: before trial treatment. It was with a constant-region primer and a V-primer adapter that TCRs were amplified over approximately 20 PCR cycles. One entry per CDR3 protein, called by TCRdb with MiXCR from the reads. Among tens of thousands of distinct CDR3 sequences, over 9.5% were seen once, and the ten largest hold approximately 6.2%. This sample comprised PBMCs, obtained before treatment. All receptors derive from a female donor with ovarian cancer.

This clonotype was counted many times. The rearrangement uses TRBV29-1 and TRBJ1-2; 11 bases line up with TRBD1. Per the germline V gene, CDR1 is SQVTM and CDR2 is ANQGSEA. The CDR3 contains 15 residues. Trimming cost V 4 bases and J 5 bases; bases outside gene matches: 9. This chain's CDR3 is CSVGETGTGGYGYTF. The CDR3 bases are TGCAGCGTTGGGGAGACCGGGACAGGGGGATATGGCTACACCTTC.

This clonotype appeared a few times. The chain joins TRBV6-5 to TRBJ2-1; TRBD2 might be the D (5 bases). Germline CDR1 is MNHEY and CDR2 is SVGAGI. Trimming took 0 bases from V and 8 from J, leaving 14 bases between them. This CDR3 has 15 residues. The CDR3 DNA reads TGTGCCAGCAGTTACTCGGTCCGTCCCGGGGATGAGCAGTTCTTC. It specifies CASSYSVRPGDEQFF.

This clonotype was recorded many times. The CDR3 is CASSPSYAGGPDTQYF. DNA of the CDR3: TGTGCCAGCAGCCCCTCCTACGCGGGGGGGCCAGATACGCAGTATTTT. The chain joins TRBV12-3 or TRBV12-4 to TRBJ2-3; 9 bases align to TRBD2. V was pared by 6 bases and J by 4 bases, with 11 bases of the junction left unmatched. There are 16 residues in the CDR3.

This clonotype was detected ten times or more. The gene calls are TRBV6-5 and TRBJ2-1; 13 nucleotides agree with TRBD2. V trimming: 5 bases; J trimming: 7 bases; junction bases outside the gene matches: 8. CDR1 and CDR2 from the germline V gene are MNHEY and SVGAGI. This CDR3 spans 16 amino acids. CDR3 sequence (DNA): TGTGCCAGCAGTCGAAGTACTAGCGGGGGGGGGAATGAGCAGTTCTTC. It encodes CASSRSTSGGGNEQFF.

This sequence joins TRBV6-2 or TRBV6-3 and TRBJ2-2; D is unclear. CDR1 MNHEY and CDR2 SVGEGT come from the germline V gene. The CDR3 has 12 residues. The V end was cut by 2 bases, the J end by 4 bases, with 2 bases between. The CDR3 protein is CASSYGTGELFF. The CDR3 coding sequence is TGTGCCAGCAGTTACGGCACCGGGGAGCTGTTTTTT.

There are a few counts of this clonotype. CDR3 sequence (DNA): TGCGCCAGCACCAAGACAGGGGATGTCAGTGAGCAGTTCTTC. This encodes CASTKTGDVSEQFF. The V call is TRBV4-1, the J call TRBJ2-1; TRBD1 matches 8 bases. V gave up 7 bases and J gave up 9 bases; unmatched junction bases: 11. The CDR3 totals 14 residues. From germline, CDR1 is MGHRA and CDR2 YSYEKL.

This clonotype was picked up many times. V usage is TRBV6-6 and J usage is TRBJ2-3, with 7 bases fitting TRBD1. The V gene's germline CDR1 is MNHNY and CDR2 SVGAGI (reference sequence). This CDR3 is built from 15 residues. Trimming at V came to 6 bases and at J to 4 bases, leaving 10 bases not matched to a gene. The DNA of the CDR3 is TGTGCCAGCAGCCGAGGGACAGAAAATGCAGATACGCAGTATTTT. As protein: CASSRGTENADTQYF.

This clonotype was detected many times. CDR3 coding DNA: TGCGCCAGCAGCTTGGGTTCTAGCGGGGGGGCCGGGACCCAGTACTTC. Translation: CASSLGSSGGAGTQYF. This chain links TRBV5-1 with TRBJ2-5; 12 bases align to TRBD2. V was clipped by 0 bases and J by 7 bases; unmatched bases: 7. Germline V gene sequence: CDR1 SGHRS, CDR2 YFSETQ. The CDR3 consists of 16 residues.

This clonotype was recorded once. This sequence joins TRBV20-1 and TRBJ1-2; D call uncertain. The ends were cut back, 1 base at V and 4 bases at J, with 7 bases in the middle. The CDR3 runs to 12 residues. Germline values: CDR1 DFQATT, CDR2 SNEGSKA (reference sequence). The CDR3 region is CSARVDGYGYTF. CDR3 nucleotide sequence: TGCAGTGCTAGAGTCGACGGCTATGGCTACACCTTC.

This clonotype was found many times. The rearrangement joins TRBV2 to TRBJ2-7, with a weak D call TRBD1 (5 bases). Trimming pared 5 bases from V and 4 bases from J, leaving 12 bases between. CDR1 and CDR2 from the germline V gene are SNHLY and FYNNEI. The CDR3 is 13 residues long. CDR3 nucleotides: TGTGCCAGCAGTCCTGACGGACATTACGAGCAGTACTTC. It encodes CASSPDGHYEQYF.

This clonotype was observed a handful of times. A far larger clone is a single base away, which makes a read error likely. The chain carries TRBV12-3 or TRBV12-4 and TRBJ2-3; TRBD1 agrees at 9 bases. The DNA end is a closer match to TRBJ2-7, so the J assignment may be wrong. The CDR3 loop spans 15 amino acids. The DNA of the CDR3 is TGTGCCAGCAGCCTCACCCGGACAGGGGCGAATGAGCAGTACTTC. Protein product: CASSLTRTGANEQYF.

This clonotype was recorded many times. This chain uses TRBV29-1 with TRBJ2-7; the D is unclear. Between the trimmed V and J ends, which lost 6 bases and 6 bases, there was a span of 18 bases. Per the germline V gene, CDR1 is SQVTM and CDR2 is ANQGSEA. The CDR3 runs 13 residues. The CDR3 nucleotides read TGCAGCGTAGCCCTAGTAGAAGGTCTCGAGCAGTACTTC. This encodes CSVALVEGLEQYF.

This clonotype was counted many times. CDR3 in amino acids: CASRRGGGKPQHF. The CDR3 nucleotides read TGTGCCAGCAGGCGAGGGGGGGGAAAGCCCCAGCATTTT. The J gene is TRBJ1-5, the V gene TRBV28; TRBD1 might be the D (6 bases). The CDR3 length is 13 residues. Deletions cut 6 bases from V and 8 bases from J, with 14 bases between. CDR1 is MDHEN, CDR2 SYDVKM, per germline.

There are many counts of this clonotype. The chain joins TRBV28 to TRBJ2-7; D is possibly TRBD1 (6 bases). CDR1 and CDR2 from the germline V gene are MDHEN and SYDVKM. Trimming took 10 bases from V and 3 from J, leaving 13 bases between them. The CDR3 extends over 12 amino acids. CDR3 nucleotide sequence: TGTGCCATCCGGGACACACACTACGAGCAGTACTTC. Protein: CAIRDTHYEQYF.

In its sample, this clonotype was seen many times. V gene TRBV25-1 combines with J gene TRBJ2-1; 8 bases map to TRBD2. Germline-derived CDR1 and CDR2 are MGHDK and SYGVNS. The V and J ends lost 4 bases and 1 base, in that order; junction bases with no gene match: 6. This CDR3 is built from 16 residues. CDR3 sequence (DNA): TGTGCCAGCAGTGCGACTAGCGTGATTTCCTACAATGAGCAGTTCTTC. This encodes CASSATSVISYNEQFF.

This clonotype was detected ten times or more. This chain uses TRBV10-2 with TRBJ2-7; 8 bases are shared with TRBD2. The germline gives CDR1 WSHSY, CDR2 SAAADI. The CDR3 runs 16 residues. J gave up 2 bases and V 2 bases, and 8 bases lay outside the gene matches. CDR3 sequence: CASSEVPAGVPYEQYF. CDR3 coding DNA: TGCGCCAGCAGTGAGGTTCCAGCGGGAGTACCCTACGAGCAGTACTTC.

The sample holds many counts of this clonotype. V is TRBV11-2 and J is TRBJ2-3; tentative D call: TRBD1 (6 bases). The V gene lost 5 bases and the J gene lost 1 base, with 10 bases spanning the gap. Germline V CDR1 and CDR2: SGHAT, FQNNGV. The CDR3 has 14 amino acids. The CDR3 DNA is TGTGCCAGCAGCCTTCGGACAGGCACAGATACGCAGTATTTT. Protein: CASSLRTGTDTQYF.